The rows below give T cell receptor beta chains drawn from one sample of a study of shared clonotypes between healthy human individuals. Repertoires were generated with immunoSEQ multiplex PCR, while TCRdb's copy carries only in-frame clones and drops some. Of 2 million to 2.5 million clones listed, about 94% are singletons. Sequenced sample: naive CD4+ T cells sorted from blood. The receptors shown here come from a man between 18 and 29 years old in good health. Each CDR3 is given with its conserved first and last residue. D genes are given only for firm matches.

v_gene	j_gene	d_gene	CDR3nt	CDR3aa
TRBV2	TRBJ1-1	-	TGTGCCAGCAGTGAAGCAAATGGGCGCGGAACTGAAGCTTTCTTT	CASSEANGRGTEAFF
TRBV10-3	TRBJ2-7	-	TGTGCCACCGGGGATTCGGACGAGCAGTACTTC	CATGDSDEQYF
TRBV7-3	TRBJ2-5	-	TGTGCCAGCAGCTTAGACAGGGAGGGGACCCAGTACTTC	CASSLDREGTQYF
TRBV15	TRBJ2-1	TRBD1	TGTGCCACCAGCAGAGGGGGACAGGGGACTGAGCAGTTCTTC	CATSRGGQGTEQFF
TRBV28	TRBJ2-7	TRBD2	TGTGCCAGCAGCTCGACTAGCGGGAGCTACGAGCAGTACTTC	CASSSTSGSYEQYF
TRBV2	TRBJ2-3	TRBD2	TGTGCCAGCAGGGGCAGAGCGGGGAGCACAGATACGCAGTATTTT	CASRGRAGSTDTQYF
TRBV11-3	TRBJ2-1	TRBD2	TGTGCCAGCAGCCAAAAGGGAGCGGGAGGGAACTTCTACAATGAGCAGTTCTTC	CASSQKGAGGNFYNEQFF
TRBV5-4	TRBJ2-3	TRBD2	TGTGCCAGCAGCCCGGGGACTAGCGGGGTTAATACAGATACGCAGTATTTT	CASSPGTSGVNTDTQYF
TRBV5-1	TRBJ1-6	TRBD1	TGCGCCAGCAGCTTGGGTGGGACAGGGGATTCACCCCTCCACTTT	CASSLGGTGDSPLHF
TRBV7-2	TRBJ2-3	-	TGTGCCAGCAGCTTAGGTCGATTGGTAGTACAGAGATCCACAGATACGCAGTATTTT	CASSLGRLVVQRSTDTQYF
TRBV11-2	TRBJ1-2	-	TGTGCCAGCAGCTCCCCAATCAGCAACTATGGCTACACCTTC	CASSSPISNYGYTF
TRBV28	TRBJ2-7	-	TGTGCCAGCAGTTTATCAATAATCATCGGGGAGCGACGTTTAGAGCAGTACTTC	CASSLSIIIGERRLEQYF